Detailed here is one T cell receptor (beta chain). Its antigen is still unknown. CDR3 length: 15 amino acids. The V gene's germline CDR1 is MGHRA and CDR2 YSYEKL. Trimming removed 1 base from V and 6 bases from J; junction bases left unmatched: 6. This table comes from immunoSEQ multiplex PCR, and its TCRdb copy is limited to in-frame clones, with some not included. Among around 600,000 clones, more than 95% were seen once, and the ten largest hold 0.045% to 0.07%. The data were taken from a study of shared clonotypes between healthy human individuals. Study-level background: There were three CD4 naive, three CD4 memory, two CD8 naive and one CD8 memory plates per donor. General study findings and limits: Depth was large, yet rarefaction showed that sorted-subset sequencing was incomplete. Clonotype sharing across a few donors was observed for around 5.1% of naive CD4 clonotypes.

This TCR came from a woman aged 25-40 years in good health. The sample consisted of naive CD4+ T cells sorted from blood. This sample's subset: CD45RA+ positively selected. This chain joins TRBV4-1 and TRBJ2-7; 10 bases are a match to TRBD2. CDR3 in amino acids: CASSQAPLAGGEQYF. DNA of the CDR3: TGCGCCAGCAGCCAAGCCCCGTTAGCGGGAGGCGAGCAGTACTTC.